Below, 4 T cell receptor beta chains from the same sample are listed, as sequenced in a study of blood T cell repertoires in COVID-19. Method: immunoSEQ multiplex PCR; TCRdb's copy keeps in-frame clones and lacks some. The data show 30,000 or so clones, around 73% seen once. The sample taken for sequencing was peripheral blood. The receptors stem from a man aged 80 or over with acute or convalescent COVID-19.

The V gene is TRBV19, the J gene TRBJ2-5, with a tentative D call TRBD1 (5 bases). This CDR3 region has 13 residues. Deletions cut 5 bases from V and 2 bases from J, with 9 bases between. The V gene's germline CDR1 is LNHDA and CDR2 SQIVND (reference sequence). The CDR3 is CASSFRVQETQYF. The CDR3 coding sequence is TGTGCCAGTAGTTTCAGGGTGCAAGAGACCCAGTACTTC.

The J gene is TRBJ2-5, the V gene TRBV10-3; 8 nucleotides agree with TRBD2. V dropped 4 bases and J dropped 5; count of bases not matched to a gene: 15. Germline V gene lookup returns CDR1 ENHRY and CDR2 SYGVKD. The CDR3 length is 17 residues. CDR3 in amino acids: CAISARGSGGPGETQYF. CDR3 coding DNA: TGTGCCATCAGTGCCCGGGGAAGCGGGGGCCCCGGGGAGACCCAGTACTTC.

The table lists this clone with a count of one. The V call is TRBV3-1 (or the pseudogene TRBV3-2), the J call TRBJ2-4; unclear D gene. Germline assignment: CDR1 LGHDT and CDR2 YNNKEL (reference sequence). Trimming pared 4 bases from V and 9 bases from J, leaving 10 bases between. The CDR3 has 12 residues. CDR3 DNA: TGTGCCAGCAGCCTAAGAACGGGCATTCAGTACTTC. Translating it yields CASSLRTGIQYF.

The J gene is TRBJ2-1, the V gene TRBV9, with 15 bases matching TRBD2. CDR3 length equals 16 residues. V was pared by 4 bases and J by 8 bases, with 7 bases of the junction left unmatched. Germline V lookup: CDR1 SGDLS, CDR2 YYNGEE. The CDR3 sequence is CASSSGTSGGRDEQFF. CDR3 DNA: TGTGCCAGCAGCTCAGGGACTAGCGGGGGGAGGGATGAGCAGTTCTTC. Full variable domain (missing parts from reference TRBV9 and TRBJ2-1): DSGVTQTPKHLITATGQRVTLRCSPRSGDLSVYWYQQSLDQGLQFLIQYYNGEERAKGNILERFSAQQFPDLHSELNLSSLELGDSALYFCASSSGTSGGRDEQFFGPGTRLTVL.